This T cell receptor beta chain was recovered during a study of blood T cells in healthy people across ages. Overall study results and limits: It was held that the diversity estimates obtained from one million T cells were underestimates.

About this clonotype: The antigen is unknown.

A J-beta primer mix and a sample-barcoded 5' primer were used in a second PCR of about 7 to 12 cycles. Every molecule of cDNA carried a tag from a template-switch adaptor with 12 random nucleotides. MiXCR was run by TCRdb on the 5' RACE reads, yielding one entry per CDR3 protein. The data hold about 640,000 distinct CDR3 sequences, with 58% observed a single time. Germline V gene data show CDR1 as SGHRS and CDR2 as YFSETQ. Trimming took 6 bases from V and 2 from J, leaving 11 bases between them. The CDR3 covers 13 residues. This chain joins TRBV5-1 and TRBJ2-5; tentatively, D is TRBD1 (5 bases). The TCR was taken from a man aged 55 to 70 in good health. The sequenced sample was blood. The CDR3 sequence is CASNRIQQETQYF. The CDR3 region has the DNA TGCGCCAGCAACAGGATACAACAAGAGACCCAGTACTTC.